This is a list of T cell receptor beta chains from one sample in a study of identifying expanded T cells in peripheral blood. Sequencing used immunoSEQ multiplex PCR; TCRdb keeps in-frame clones, though not all of them. The repertoire includes approximately 100,000 clones, about 85% of them detected once, and just under 8.5% sits in the top ten. The source material was blood. The receptors originated from a person aged 18 to 70 in good health. The CDR3 runs from the conserved cysteine through the conserved F or W. Fields, in order: D gene, clone size, V gene, J gene, CDR3 protein, CDR3 DNA. The D gene is left open where the match is weak. Expanded clones are given a class, and other clones once, few, many or no size at all.

TRBD2	.	TRBV6-1	TRBJ2-4	CASSAPNSGVAKNIQYF	TGTGCCAGCAGTGCCCCCAATAGCGGGGTAGCCAAAAACATTCAGTACTTC
.	.	TRBV5-6	TRBJ1-2	CASSLISYGYTF	TGTGCCAGCAGCTTGATTAGCTATGGCTACACCTTC
TRBD1	.	TRBV14	TRBJ2-7	CASSQNLGQRLYEQYF	TGTGCCAGCAGCCAGAATTTGGGACAGAGACTTTACGAGCAGTACTTC
.	.	TRBV29-1	TRBJ1-4	CSVEILDSNEKLFF	TGCAGCGTTGAAATCTTGGACTCTAATGAAAAACTGTTTTTT
.	.	TRBV7-2	TRBJ2-7	CASSLQLSYEQYF	TGTGCCAGCAGCTTACAGCTTTCCTACGAGCAGTACTTC
.	.	TRBV6-1	TRBJ1-4	CASSEGQPNEKLFF	TGTGCCAGCAGTGAAGGACAGCCTAATGAAAAACTGTTTTTT
.	.	TRBV6-1	TRBJ1-5	CASSDRVRFSNQPQHF	TGTGCCAGCAGTGACAGGGTGAGGTTTAGCAATCAGCCCCAGCATTTT
.	once	TRBV18	TRBJ1-4	CASSPESGINGGLFF	TGTGCCAGCTCGCCAGAGTCAGGGATTAATGGGGGACTGTTTTTT
.	once	TRBV28	TRBJ1-2	CASSPTVGYGYTF	TGTGCCAGCAGTCCAACAGTCGGCTATGGCTACACCTTC
.	.	TRBV7-3	TRBJ2-1	CASSSEGFSSYNEQFF	TGTGCCAGCAGCTCAGAGGGATTTAGCTCCTACAATGAGCAGTTCTTC
TRBD2	.	TRBV7-8	TRBJ2-5	CASSLGRGGQKETQYF	TGTGCCAGCAGCTTAGGGCGGGGGGGGCAGAAAGAGACCCAGTACTTC
.	.	TRBV20-1	TRBJ2-7	CSAKASDEQYF	TGCAGTGCTAAAGCTTCCGACGAGCAGTACTTC
TRBD1	.	TRBV30	TRBJ2-7	CAWSVPGTGRKEQYF	TGTGCCTGGAGTGTACCGGGGACAGGTCGAAAGGAGCAGTACTTC
.	.	TRBV18	TRBJ2-3	CASSLTLPHTDTQYF	TGTGCCAGCTCACTCACCCTCCCGCACACAGATACGCAGTATTTT
TRBD2	once	TRBV6-5	TRBJ2-7	CASNPLAGGVYEQYF	TGTGCCAGCAATCCCCTAGCGGGAGGGGTCTACGAGCAGTACTTC
.	.	TRBV5-6	TRBJ1-5	CASSLFDTSNQPQHF	TGTGCCAGCAGCTTGTTTGACACTAGCAATCAGCCCCAGCATTTT
.	.	TRBV7-9	TRBJ2-5	CASSYGGQETQYF	TGTGCCAGCAGCTACGGGGGTCAAGAGACCCAGTACTTC
.	.	TRBV5-4	TRBJ2-2	CASSPTGTNTGELFF	TGTGCCAGCAGCCCTACCGGGACCAACACCGGGGAGCTGTTTTTT
.	.	TRBV14	TRBJ2-3	CASSQVGGLRTDTQYF	TGTGCCAGCAGCCAAGTAGGAGGACTACGCACAGATACGCAGTATTTT
.	.	TRBV7-9	TRBJ2-1	CASSLTEYNEQFF	TGTGCCAGCAGCCTTACAGAGTACAATGAGCAGTTCTTC
.	.	TRBV6-6	TRBJ2-7	CATTDRSYEQYF	TGTGCCACCACGGACAGATCCTACGAGCAGTACTTC
TRBD1	.	TRBV19	TRBJ2-3	CASSPTGSFTDTQYF	TGTGCCAGTAGTCCGACAGGGTCATTCACAGATACGCAGTATTTT
TRBD1	.	TRBV18	TRBJ1-5	CASSPGQAGSQPQHF	TGTGCCAGCTCACCGGGACAGGCCGGCTCTCAGCCCCAGCATTTT
.	.	TRBV6-1	TRBJ1-1	CASSETQGFVTEAFF	TGTGCCAGCAGTGAAACCCAGGGGTTCGTCACTGAAGCTTTCTTT
.	.	TRBV29-1	TRBJ1-5	CSVDGGLNQPQHF	TGCAGCGTTGACGGGGGACTAAATCAGCCCCAGCATTTT
.	few	TRBV7-7	TRBJ2-1	CASSTGRYNEQFF	TGTGCCAGCAGTACAGGACGATACAATGAGCAGTTCTTC
.	once	TRBV18	TRBJ1-4	CASSLQPGATNEKLFF	TGTGCCAGCTCACTCCAACCAGGGGCAACTAATGAAAAACTGTTTTTT
.	.	TRBV19	TRBJ2-2	CASSLRQVYTGELFF	TGTGCCAGTAGTCTAAGACAGGTTTACACCGGGGAGCTGTTTTTT
.	.	TRBV2	TRBJ1-5	CASSPGEGPNQPQHF	TGTGCCAGCAGCCCAGGTGAGGGGCCCAATCAGCCCCAGCATTTT
.	.	TRBV28	TRBJ2-1	CASSSVSSARVPQNEQFF	TGTGCCAGCAGTTCTGTCTCATCCGCCAGGGTACCCCAAAATGAGCAGTTCTTC
TRBD1	.	TRBV7-2	TRBJ1-2	CASSLRRDRPYYTF	TGTGCCAGCAGCTTACGCCGGGACAGGCCTTACTACACCTTC
TRBD2	.	TRBV11-1	TRBJ2-7	CASSLRLAGVPRIHEQYF	TGTGCCAGCAGCTTGAGACTAGCGGGGGTTCCGAGAATCCACGAGCAGTACTTC
.	.	TRBV30	TRBJ1-4	CAWSVRGRGVEKLFF	TGTGCCTGGAGTGTACGGGGAAGAGGAGTTGAAAAACTGTTTTTT
TRBD1	.	TRBV6-6	TRBJ1-1	CASSLRKGARYTEAFF	TGTGCCAGCAGTTTGAGAAAGGGGGCGCGGTACACTGAAGCTTTCTTT
TRBD1	.	TRBV30	TRBJ1-5	CAQNPRGRLDQPQHF	TGTGCCCAAAACCCGAGGGGGCGCCTCGATCAGCCCCAGCATTTT
.	.	TRBV7-2	TRBJ1-2	CASSLTGINYGYTF	TGTGCCAGCAGCTTAACAGGGATAAACTATGGCTACACCTTC
.	.	TRBV2	TRBJ1-5	CASRTLGQPQHF	TGTGCCAGCAGGACCTTGGGGCAGCCCCAGCATTTT
.	.	TRBV20-1	TRBJ1-5	CSPLDQPQHF	TGCAGTCCTTTGGATCAGCCCCAGCATTTT
.	.	TRBV28	TRBJ2-5	CASRERVVETQYF	TGTGCCAGCAGGGAGAGGGTTGTAGAGACCCAGTACTTC
.	once	TRBV27	TRBJ2-1	CASSKGGNEQFF	TGTGCCAGCAGTAAAGGTGGCAATGAGCAGTTCTTC
.	.	TRBV28	TRBJ1-1	CASSWKYRVGTEAFF	TGTGCCAGCAGTTGGAAGTACAGGGTGGGCACTGAAGCTTTCTTT
TRBD1	.	TRBV7-2	TRBJ1-1	CASSRQGGTEAFF	TGTGCCAGCAGCCGACAGGGCGGGACTGAAGCTTTCTTT
TRBD1	.	TRBV19	TRBJ2-1	CASSIGQGGNEQFF	TGTGCCAGTAGTATAGGACAGGGTGGAAATGAGCAGTTCTTC
.	.	TRBV5-1	TRBJ2-7	CASSPPSSYEQYF	TGCGCCAGCAGCCCCCCGAGCAGCTACGAGCAGTACTTC
TRBD1	.	TRBV6-5	TRBJ2-7	CASNRGDRVSYEQYF	TGTGCCAGCAACCGAGGAGACAGGGTGTCCTACGAGCAGTACTTC
.	.	TRBV2	TRBJ1-1	CASRATGENTEAFF	TGTGCCAGCAGAGCCACAGGAGAGAACACTGAAGCTTTCTTT
.	.	TRBV7-9	TRBJ1-3	CASSQNRNSGNTIYF	TGTGCCAGCAGCCAGAACAGGAACTCTGGAAACACCATATATTTT
.	once	TRBV20-1	TRBJ1-2	CSGADYGYTF	TGCAGCGGGGCGGACTATGGCTACACCTTC
.	.	TRBV28	TRBJ2-5	CASRGQQETQYF	TGTGCCAGCAGGGGGCAGCAAGAGACCCAGTACTTC
.	few	TRBV15	TRBJ1-1	CATSREVYTEAFF	TGTGCCACCAGCAGAGAAGTGTACACTGAAGCTTTCTTT
TRBD1	.	TRBV5-8	TRBJ2-2	CASSLVTGITGELFF	TGTGCCAGCAGCTTGGTGACAGGGATCACCGGGGAGCTGTTTTTT
TRBD1	few	TRBV11-2	TRBJ2-7	CASSLMMGGTGVNEQYF	TGTGCCAGCAGCTTAATGATGGGGGGGACAGGGGTTAACGAGCAGTACTTC
TRBD2	.	TRBV6-5	TRBJ2-7	CASRAGGTYEQYF	TGTGCCAGCCGGGCGGGGGGAACCTACGAGCAGTACTTC